These 3 T cell receptor beta chains share one sample of origin, sequenced in a study of cytomegalovirus exposure and HLA in healthy donors. Vbeta (60) and Jbeta (13) primers were used in the PCR. Produced via immunoSEQ multiplex PCR; TCRdb's table is partial and in-frame only. The sample lists 100,000 to 150,000 clones; approximately 80% were seen once. The specimen was PBMCs. These receptors were taken from a middle-aged man in good health and CMV-seronegative.

Of note for this clone: One junction end does not reproduce the germline sequence, and a read error may be involved. This specimen includes other DNA sequences encoding the same CDR3. The chain uses TRBV4-2 and TRBJ1-6; D might be TRBD1 (5 bases). In germline, CDR1 is LGHNA, CDR2 YNFKEQ. This CDR3 contains 19 residues. CDR3 residues: CASSHPPKGTTVYNSPLHF. Written as DNA, the CDR3 is TGTGCCAGCAGCCACCCTCCGAAAGGGACTACGGTCTATAATTCGCCCCTCCACTTT.

This chain uses TRBV4-2 with TRBJ1-6; 7 nucleotides line up with TRBD1. Germline lookup yields CDR1 LGHNA and CDR2 YNFKEQ. The V gene end was trimmed by 1 base and the J gene end by 7 bases; junction bases not matched to a gene: 7. The CDR3 runs to 16 residues. The CDR3 here is CASSQGWDSTNSPLHF. The CDR3 bases are TGTGCCAGCAGCCAAGGGTGGGACAGCACCAATTCACCCCTCCACTTT.

V gene TRBV2 combines with J gene TRBJ2-5, with D perhaps being TRBD1 or TRBD2 (5 bases each). The end of the DNA aligns better with TRBJ2-7, so the J call may be wrong. CDR3 size: 13 residues. The V gene's germline CDR1 is SNHLY and CDR2 FYNNEI. The CDR3 DNA reads TGTGCCAGCAACGGGGTTGGGGGCTACGAGCAGTACTTC. Encoded protein: CASNGVGGYEQYF.